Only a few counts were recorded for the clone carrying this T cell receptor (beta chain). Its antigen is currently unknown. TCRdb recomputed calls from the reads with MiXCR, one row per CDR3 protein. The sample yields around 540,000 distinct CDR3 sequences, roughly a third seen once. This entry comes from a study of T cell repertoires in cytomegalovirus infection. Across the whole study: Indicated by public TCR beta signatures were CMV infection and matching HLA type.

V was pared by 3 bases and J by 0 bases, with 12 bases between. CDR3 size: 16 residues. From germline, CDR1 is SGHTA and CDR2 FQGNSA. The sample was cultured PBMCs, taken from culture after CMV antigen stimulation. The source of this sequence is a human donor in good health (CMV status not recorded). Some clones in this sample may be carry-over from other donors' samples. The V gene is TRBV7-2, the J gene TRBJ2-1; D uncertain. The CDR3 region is CASSFFGPSSYNEQFF. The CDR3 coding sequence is TGTGCCAGCAGCTTTTTCGGGCCTAGCTCCTACAATGAGCAGTTCTTC.